The 13 T cell receptor beta chains below were found in one sample sequenced in a study of T cell responses to AZD1222 COVID-19 vaccine. Profiled with immunoSEQ multiplex PCR; TCRdb holds only in-frame clones, not every one. Here the sample spans 100,000 to 140,000 clones, around 91% being singletons. Sequenced material: peripheral blood, taken on day 0 of AZD1222 vaccination. The receptors were sampled from an adult in good health.

This clone appeared once. The chain is built from TRBV19 and TRBJ2-7, with 7 bases aligning to TRBD1. The trim removed 7 bases at V and 2 bases at J, leaving 5 bases unmatched. The germline V gene has CDR1 LNHDA and CDR2 SQIVND (reference sequence). The CDR3 has 13 residues. CDR3 nucleotides: TGTGCCAGTACGTATCAGGGGGCCTACGAGCAGTACTTC. Translation gives CASTYQGAYEQYF.

The count of this clone is one. The chain carries TRBV30 and TRBJ2-7; D is undetermined. Germline CDR1 reads GTSNPN; CDR2 reads SVGIG (reference sequence). The CDR3 totals 15 residues. V lost 3 bases to trimming and J lost 2 bases, with 17 bases between them. The CDR3 DNA reads as TGTGCCTGGAGCCCCCGACCCGATTGGACCTACGAGCAGTACTTC. This sequence encodes CAWSPRPDWTYEQYF.

The gene calls are TRBV19 and TRBJ1-1; possibly TRBD1 for D (5 bases). Germline CDR1 is LNHDA and CDR2 is SQIVND (reference sequence). CDR3 size: 14 residues. The V and J ends lost 1 base and 4 bases respectively, with 10 bases between them. The CDR3 region has the DNA TGTGCCAGTAGTATAGGGGGGTGGAGCACTGAAGCTTTCTTT. Protein: CASSIGGWSTEAFF.

This rearrangement joins TRBV13 to TRBJ2-1, with D hard to call. There are 13 residues in the CDR3. CDR1 and CDR2 (germline): PRHDT, FYEKMQ (reference sequence). V gave up 7 bases and J gave up 5 bases, with 12 bases separating them. The DNA of the CDR3 is TGTGCCAGCACTCCCCGCGTCCACAATGAGCAGTTCTTC. Encoded protein: CASTPRVHNEQFF.

The CDR3 bases are TGCAGCGTTGTTCGGTCAGATGAAGCTTTCTTT. Amino acid sequence: CSVVRSDEAFF. The gene calls are TRBV29-1 and TRBJ1-1; no firm D call. The CDR3 has 11 residues. Trimming shortened V by 4 bases and J by 7 bases, and 10 bases separated the two germline ends. In germline, CDR1 is SQVTM, CDR2 ANQGSEA. The whole variable domain, filled in from reference TRBV29-1 and TRBJ1-1, reads SAVISQKPSRDICQRGTSLTIQCQVDSQVTMMFWYRQQPGQSLTLIATANQGSEATYESGFVIDKFPISRPNLTFSTLTVSNMSPEDSSIYLCSVVRSDEAFFGQGTRLTVV.

CDR3 sequence (DNA): TGTGCCAGCAGCTTGGACCCAGCGGGGGCCAACGTCCTGACTTTC. It codes for CASSLDPAGANVLTF. The chain has TRBV5-4 and TRBJ2-6; D call uncertain. Germline V gives CDR1 SGHNT, CDR2 YYREEE (reference sequence). The CDR3 covers 15 residues. Trimming took off 0 bases at V and 4 bases at J, with 8 bases between the two ends.

This chain connects TRBV6-2 or TRBV6-3 to TRBJ1-2, with D possibly being TRBD1 (6 bases). Germline lookup yields CDR1 MNHEY and CDR2 SVGEGT. The CDR3 loop spans 16 amino acids. V was cut by 0 bases and J by 6 bases, with 17 bases left in between. The CDR3 DNA follows: TGTGCCAGCAGTTACTCGATGGGGACACCCTTAGATGGCTACACCTTC. This gives the protein CASSYSMGTPLDGYTF.

V usage is TRBV9 and J usage is TRBJ1-2; D is unresolved. V gave up 3 bases and J gave up 8 bases, with 8 bases separating them. CDR3 length: 11 amino acids. Germline CDR1 and CDR2: SGDLS and YYNGEE. CDR3 sequence reads: CASSAPVGYTF. The DNA of the CDR3 is TGTGCCAGCAGCGCACCTGTAGGCTACACCTTC.

The V gene is TRBV30, the J gene TRBJ1-1, with 7 bases lining up with TRBD1. The CDR3 loop spans 14 amino acids. Germline V gene data show CDR1 as GTSNPN and CDR2 as SVGIG (reference sequence). The V gene end was trimmed by 7 bases and the J gene end by 0 bases; junction bases not matched to a gene: 8. The CDR3 DNA reads as TGTGCCTCCACCCGGGACAGAATGAACACTGAAGCTTTCTTT. This gives the protein CASTRDRMNTEAFF.

The chain carries TRBV4-1 and TRBJ2-1; 8 nucleotides match TRBD2. CDR1 and CDR2 (germline): MGHRA, YSYEKL. With 4 bases clipped from V and 5 bases from J, the junction kept 10 bases outside the gene matches. This CDR3 comprises 16 residues. DNA of the CDR3: TGCGCCAGCAGCCCCAACGAGATTAGCGGGGACAATGAGCAGTTCTTC. It specifies CASSPNEISGDNEQFF.

This clone was picked up a small number of times. The CDR3 sequence is CASSSAGGSGANVLTF. The CDR3 DNA sequence: TGTGCCAGCAGTTCAGCAGGGGGCTCTGGGGCCAACGTCCTGACTTTC. The chain is built from TRBV28 and TRBJ2-6; 7 bases fit TRBD1. V shed 4 bases and J 0 bases; nucleotides not matched to a gene: 3. Germline V gene data show CDR1 as MDHEN and CDR2 as SYDVKM. This CDR3 contains 16 residues.

This rearrangement joins TRBV16 to TRBJ1-4; the D is unclear. The CDR3 runs to 14 residues. Between the trimmed V and J ends, which lost 2 bases and 6 bases, there was a span of 10 bases. Per the germline V gene, CDR1 is KGHSY and CDR2 is FQNENV. The CDR3 DNA is TGTGCCAGCAGCCAAATCAGAAAAGATGAAAAACTGTTTTTT. The encoded protein is CASSQIRKDEKLFF.

The chain joins TRBV9 to TRBJ2-2, with TRBD2 as a possible D gene (6 bases). The CDR3 runs to 15 residues. Germline V lookup: CDR1 SGDLS, CDR2 YYNGEE. Trimming stripped 0 bases from V and 1 base from J, with 7 bases between. DNA for the CDR3: TGTGCCAGCAGCGTAGTGGGGGGGAACACCGGGGAGCTGTTTTTT. Protein product: CASSVVGGNTGELFF.